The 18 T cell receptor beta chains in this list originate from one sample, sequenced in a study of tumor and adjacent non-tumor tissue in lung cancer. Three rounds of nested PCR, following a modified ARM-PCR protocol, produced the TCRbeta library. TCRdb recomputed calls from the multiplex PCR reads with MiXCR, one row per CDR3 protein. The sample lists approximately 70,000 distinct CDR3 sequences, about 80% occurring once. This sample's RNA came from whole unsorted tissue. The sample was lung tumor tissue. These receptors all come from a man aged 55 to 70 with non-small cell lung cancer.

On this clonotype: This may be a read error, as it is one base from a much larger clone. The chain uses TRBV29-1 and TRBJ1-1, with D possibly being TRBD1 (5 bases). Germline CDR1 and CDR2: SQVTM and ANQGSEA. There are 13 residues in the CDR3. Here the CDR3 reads CSVELGTDTEAYF. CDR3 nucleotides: TGCAGCGTTGAATTGGGGACGGACACTGAAGCTTACTTT.

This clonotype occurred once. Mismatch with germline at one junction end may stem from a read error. CDR3 in DNA: TGTGCCATCAGTGGTACAGGGGAACCCTATAATACACCCCTCCACTTT. It codes for CAISGTGEPYNTPLHF. The chain joins TRBV10-3 to TRBJ1-6, with TRBD1 matching over 7 bases. This CDR3 has 16 amino acids. Germline V CDR1 and CDR2: ENHRY, SYGVKD.

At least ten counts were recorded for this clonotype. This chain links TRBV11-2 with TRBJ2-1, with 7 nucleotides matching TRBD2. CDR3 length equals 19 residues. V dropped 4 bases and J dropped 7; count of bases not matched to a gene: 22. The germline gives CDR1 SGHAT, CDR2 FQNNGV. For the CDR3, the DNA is TGTGCCAGCAGCTCCCTTGGACTAGTGAAAAGGTGGGGAACTAATGAGCAGTTCTTC. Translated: CASSSLGLVKRWGTNEQFF.

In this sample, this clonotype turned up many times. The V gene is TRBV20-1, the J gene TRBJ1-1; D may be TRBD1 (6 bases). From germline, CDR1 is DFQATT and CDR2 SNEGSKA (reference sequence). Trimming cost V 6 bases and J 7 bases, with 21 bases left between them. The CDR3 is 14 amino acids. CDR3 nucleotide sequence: TGCAGTGCCGGACCCCGGGACCGGGACAATGAAGCTTTCTTT. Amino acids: CSAGPRDRDNEAFF.

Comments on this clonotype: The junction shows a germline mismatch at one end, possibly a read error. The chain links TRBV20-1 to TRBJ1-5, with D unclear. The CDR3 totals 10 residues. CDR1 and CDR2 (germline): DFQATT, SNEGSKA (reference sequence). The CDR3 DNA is TGCAGTGCTAGTAATCTGCCCCAGCATTTT. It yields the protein CSASNLPQHF.

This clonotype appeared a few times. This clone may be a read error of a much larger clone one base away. The CDR3 here is CASILAPSGKRDGELFF. The CDR3 bases are TGTGCCAGCATCCTCGCACCCAGCGGGAAACGGGACGGGGAGCTGTTTTTT. The chain employs TRBV5-5 and TRBJ2-2; TRBD2 agrees at 7 bases. Trimming removed 6 bases from V and 7 bases from J; junction bases left unmatched: 18. Germline values: CDR1 SGHKS, CDR2 YYEKEE (reference sequence). This CDR3 comprises 17 residues.

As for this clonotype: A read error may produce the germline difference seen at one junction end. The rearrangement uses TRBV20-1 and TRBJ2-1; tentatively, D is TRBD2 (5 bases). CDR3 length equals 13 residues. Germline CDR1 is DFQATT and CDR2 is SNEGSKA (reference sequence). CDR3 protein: CSTRDLPFNEQFF. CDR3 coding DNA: TGCAGTACTAGAGATCTCCCTTTCAATGAGCAGTTCTTC.

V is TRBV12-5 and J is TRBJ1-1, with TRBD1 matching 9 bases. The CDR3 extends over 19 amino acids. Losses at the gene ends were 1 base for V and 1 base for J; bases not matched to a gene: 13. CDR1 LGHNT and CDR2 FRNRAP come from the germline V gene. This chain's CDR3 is CASGLETSGQGLSNTEAFF. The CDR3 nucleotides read TGTGCTAGTGGTTTGGAGACTTCGGGACAGGGCTTATCGAACACTGAAGCTTTCTTT.

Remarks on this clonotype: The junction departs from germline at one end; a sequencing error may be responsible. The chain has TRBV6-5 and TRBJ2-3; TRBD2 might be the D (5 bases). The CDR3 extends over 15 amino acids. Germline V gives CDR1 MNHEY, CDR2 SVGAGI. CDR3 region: CASSRARGQADTQYF. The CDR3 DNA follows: TGTGCCAGCAGTAGGGCTAGAGGGCAGGCAGATACGCAATATTTT.

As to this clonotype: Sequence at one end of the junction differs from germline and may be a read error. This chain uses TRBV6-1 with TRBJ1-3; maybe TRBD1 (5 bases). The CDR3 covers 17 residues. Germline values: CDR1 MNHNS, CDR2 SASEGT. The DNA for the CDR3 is TGTGCCGCCTACCGGTCGAGCAGGGAATACTCTGGAAGCACCATATATTTT. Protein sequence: CAAYRSSREYSGSTIYF.

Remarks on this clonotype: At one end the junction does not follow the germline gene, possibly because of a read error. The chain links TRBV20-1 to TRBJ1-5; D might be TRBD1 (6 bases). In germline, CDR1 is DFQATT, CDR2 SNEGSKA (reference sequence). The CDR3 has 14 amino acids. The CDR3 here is CSVSGDISNQPKHF. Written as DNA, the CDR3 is TGCAGTGTTAGCGGGGACATTAGCAATCAGCCCAAGCATTTT.

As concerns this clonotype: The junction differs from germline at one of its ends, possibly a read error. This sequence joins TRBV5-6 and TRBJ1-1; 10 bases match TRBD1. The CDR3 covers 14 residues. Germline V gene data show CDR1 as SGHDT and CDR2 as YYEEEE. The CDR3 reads CASSLGQGTTEGFF. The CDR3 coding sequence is TGTGCCAGCAGCCTGGGACAGGGGACCACTGAAGGTTTCTTT.

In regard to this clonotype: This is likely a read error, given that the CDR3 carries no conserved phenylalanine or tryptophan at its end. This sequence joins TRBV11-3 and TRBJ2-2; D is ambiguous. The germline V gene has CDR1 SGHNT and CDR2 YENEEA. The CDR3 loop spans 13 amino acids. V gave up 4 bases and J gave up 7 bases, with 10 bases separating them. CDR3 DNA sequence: TGTGCCAGCAGCTCAGGTTTGAGCGGGGAGCTGTTTCTT. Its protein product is CASSSGLSGELFL.

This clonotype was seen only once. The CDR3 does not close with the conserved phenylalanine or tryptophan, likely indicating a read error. The CDR3 coding sequence is TGCAGTGCTAGGAGTCTAGTGGGAAGCACAGATACGCAGTATTAT. Encoded protein: CSARSLVGSTDTQYY. The gene calls are TRBV20-1 and TRBJ2-3, with D hard to call. CDR1 and CDR2 (germline): DFQATT, SNEGSKA (reference sequence). CDR3 size: 15 residues. V was shortened by 3 bases and J by 0 bases, with 13 bases between the two germline ends.

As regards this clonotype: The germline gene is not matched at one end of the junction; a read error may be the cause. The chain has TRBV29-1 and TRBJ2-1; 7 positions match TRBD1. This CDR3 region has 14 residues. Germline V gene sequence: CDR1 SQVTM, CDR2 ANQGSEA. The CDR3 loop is CGIHLDRTYIEQFF. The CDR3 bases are TGCGGCATTCACCTGGACAGGACCTACATTGAGCAGTTCTTC.

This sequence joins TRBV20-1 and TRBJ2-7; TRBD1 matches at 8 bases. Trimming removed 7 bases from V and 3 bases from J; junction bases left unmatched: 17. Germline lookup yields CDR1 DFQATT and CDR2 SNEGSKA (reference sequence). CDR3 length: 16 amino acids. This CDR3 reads CSVKGQVKSRDYEQYF. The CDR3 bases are TGCAGTGTAAAGGGACAGGTCAAGTCTAGGGACTACGAGCAGTACTTC.

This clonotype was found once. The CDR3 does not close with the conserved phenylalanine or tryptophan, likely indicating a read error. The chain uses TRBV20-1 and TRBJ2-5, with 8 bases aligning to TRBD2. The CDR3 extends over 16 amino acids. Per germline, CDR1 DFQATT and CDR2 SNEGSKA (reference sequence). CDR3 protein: CSAGDFVGTRQETQYL. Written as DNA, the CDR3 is TGCAGTGCTGGAGATTTTGTAGGGACTAGACAAGAGACCCAGTACCTC.

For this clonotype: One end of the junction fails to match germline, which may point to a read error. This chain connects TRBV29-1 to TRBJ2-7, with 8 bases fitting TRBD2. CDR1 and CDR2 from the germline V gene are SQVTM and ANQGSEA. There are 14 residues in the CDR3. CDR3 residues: CSVEYSGTQYEQYF. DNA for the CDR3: TGTAGCGTTGAATATAGCGGGACACAATACGAGCAGTACTTC.